These 23 T cell receptor beta chains came from one sample sequenced in a study of shared clonotypes between healthy human individuals. Clones were sequenced by immunoSEQ multiplex PCR, and TCRdb holds only the in-frame ones, with some missing. The table has roughly 2,300,000 clones, 80% to 95% seen once; the top ten hold around 0.4%. Sequenced input: naive CD4+ T cells from PBMCs. The subset was: CD45RA+ positively selected. All receptors come from a man between 18 and 35 years old in good health. Some clones in this sample may be carry-over from other donors' samples.

The V and J genes are TRBV11-3 and TRBJ2-1, with TRBD2 matching 7 bases. This CDR3 has 15 amino acids. Trimming cost V 5 bases and J 3 bases; bases outside gene matches: 7. Germline values: CDR1 SGHNT, CDR2 YENEEA. The CDR3 reads CASSPAGSDYNEQFF. The CDR3 nucleotides are TGTGCCAGCAGCCCAGCGGGGTCGGACTACAATGAGCAGTTCTTC.

The V gene is TRBV10-1, the J gene TRBJ2-3; possibly TRBD1 or TRBD2 for D (6 bases each). The CDR3 spans 16 residues. In germline, CDR1 is WNHNN, CDR2 SYGVQD (reference sequence). The V end was cut by 1 base, the J end by 4 bases, with 15 bases between. CDR3 in DNA: TGCGCCAGCAGTGAGTGGGGGGCAGGTGGGGCAGATACGCAGTATTTT. As protein: CASSEWGAGGADTQYF.

The rearrangement uses TRBV5-6 and TRBJ2-1; D call uncertain. Germline assignment: CDR1 SGHDT and CDR2 YYEEEE. V was trimmed by 0 bases and J by 4 bases, leaving 8 bases between them. The CDR3 is 14 residues long. The CDR3 coding sequence is TGTGCCAGCAGCTTGGCCGGCAGGTACAATGAGCAGTTCTTC. Translation: CASSLAGRYNEQFF.

This chain joins TRBV30 and TRBJ2-7; TRBD1 agrees at 7 bases. The germline V gene has CDR1 GTSNPN and CDR2 SVGIG (reference sequence). The CDR3 consists of 12 residues. The ends lost 7 bases at V and 3 bases at J; junction bases unmatched: 6. The CDR3 DNA sequence: TGTGCCTCCCGTACAGGGGTCTACGAGCAGTACTTC. This translates into CASRTGVYEQYF.

This clone was seen only once. This chain connects TRBV11-2 to TRBJ2-7; D perhaps matches TRBD2 (5 bases). The CDR3 extends over 14 amino acids. Germline V gives CDR1 SGHAT, CDR2 FQNNGV. Trimming cost V 5 bases and J 7 bases, with 18 bases left between them. The CDR3 sequence: CASSPEAGRGEQYF. As DNA, the CDR3 is TGTGCCAGCAGCCCGGAGGCGGGCCGCGGGGAGCAGTACTTC.

The chain recombines TRBV5-1 with TRBJ2-7; perhaps TRBD1 as D (6 bases). Germline V gives CDR1 SGHRS, CDR2 YFSETQ. This CDR3 contains 13 residues. The germline V and J ends were trimmed by 1 base and 3 bases, with 8 bases remaining between them. In DNA, the CDR3 is TGCGCCAGCAGCTTGAGGGACATCTACGAGCAGTACTTC. Translated: CASSLRDIYEQYF.

This chain links TRBV6-4 with TRBJ1-5; D gene ambiguous. In germline, CDR1 is MRHNA, CDR2 SNTAGT. V was cut by 6 bases and J by 5 bases, with 8 bases left in between. This CDR3 spans 12 amino acids. The CDR3 protein is CASSLSHQPQHF. The CDR3 DNA is TGTGCCAGCAGCCTCTCCCATCAGCCCCAGCATTTT.

CDR3 sequence (DNA): TGTGCCAGCAGCGTAGCTCGGACAGGGGGCAACTATGGCTACACCTTC. The encoded protein is CASSVARTGGNYGYTF. The chain combines TRBV9 with TRBJ1-2; 11 nucleotides agree with TRBD1. Losses at the gene ends were 0 bases for V and 2 bases for J; bases not matched to a gene: 3. CDR3 length: 16 residues. Germline values: CDR1 SGDLS, CDR2 YYNGEE.

The chain combines TRBV29-1 with TRBJ1-4; 7 bases are a match to TRBD1. In germline, CDR1 is SQVTM, CDR2 ANQGSEA. Germline trimming cut 8 bases from V and 6 bases from J; bases unmatched to any gene: 15. This CDR3 contains 15 residues. The CDR3 sequence: CSCLGGAGRYEKLFF. CDR3 nucleotide sequence: TGCAGCTGCCTAGGGGGCGCAGGACGGTATGAAAAACTGTTTTTT.

The chain employs TRBV7-3 and TRBJ2-7; 8 bases agree with TRBD1. J lost 6 bases, V lost 2 bases, and 12 bases had no gene match. Germline CDR1 reads SGHTA; CDR2 reads FQGTGA. The CDR3 loop spans 16 amino acids. The CDR3 DNA reads as TGTGCCAGCAGCTTAGTCTCAGGGGGCAATCCCGTCGAGCAGTACTTC. Translation gives CASSLVSGGNPVEQYF.

CDR3 sequence reads: CASSLGVGGRGTGELFF. The DNA for the CDR3 is TGCGCCAGCAGCCTCGGCGTGGGCGGGAGAGGAACCGGGGAGCTGTTTTTT. The chain is built from TRBV5-1 and TRBJ2-2; 7 nucleotides line up with TRBD2. The ends lost 4 bases at V and 5 bases at J; junction bases unmatched: 14. CDR1 SGHRS and CDR2 YFSETQ come from the germline V gene. This CDR3 is 17 amino acids long.

The rearrangement links TRBV7-2 to TRBJ1-2; the D gene is possibly TRBD1 (5 bases). V gave up 1 base and J gave up 4 bases, with 13 bases separating them. Looked up from germline, CDR1 is SGHTA and CDR2 is FQGNSA. The CDR3 has 15 residues. The CDR3 sequence is CASSLELGAAYGYTF. The CDR3 DNA is TGTGCCAGCAGCTTAGAGCTCGGGGCGGCCTATGGCTACACCTTC.

J is TRBJ1-6 and V is TRBV28, with TRBD1 matching over 11 bases. Germline V gene sequence: CDR1 MDHEN, CDR2 SYDVKM. Trimming took 10 bases from V and 9 from J; bases not matched to a gene: 5. The length of the CDR3 is 13 residues. CDR3: CAITGTGGSPLHF. For the CDR3, the DNA is TGTGCCATAACCGGGACAGGGGGTTCACCCCTCCACTTT.

The chain has TRBV11-2 and TRBJ2-1; TRBD2 is a possible D gene (6 bases). Germline lookup yields CDR1 SGHAT and CDR2 FQNNGV. The length of the CDR3 is 19 residues. The V gene lost 4 bases and the J gene lost 7 bases, with 29 bases spanning the gap. CDR3 in amino acids: CASSSLKEGGRGSWNEQFF. The CDR3 DNA is TGTGCCAGCAGCTCCCTCAAAGAAGGAGGGAGAGGTAGTTGGAATGAGCAGTTCTTC.

V and J are TRBV15 and TRBJ2-3, with D possibly TRBD2 on 6 matching bases. CDR1 LNHNV and CDR2 YYDKDF come from the germline V gene (reference sequence). V shed 9 bases and J shed 6 bases, with 19 bases lying between them. The CDR3 consists of 14 residues. The CDR3 DNA reads as TGTGCCACATCGGTTAACGGGGGACCTGATACGCAGTATTTT. As protein: CATSVNGGPDTQYF.

The chain employs TRBV29-1 and TRBJ2-5; 8 nucleotides match TRBD1. Germline trimming cut 5 bases from V and 5 bases from J; bases unmatched to any gene: 4. The CDR3 is made up of 12 amino acids. The germline V gene has CDR1 SQVTM and CDR2 ANQGSEA. This chain's CDR3 is CSVTRGHETQYF. CDR3 nucleotides: TGCAGCGTTACCAGGGGGCACGAGACCCAGTACTTC.

A remark on this clone: This same CDR3 is encoded by further DNA sequences in the sample. The chain couples TRBV7-9 to TRBJ1-1, with D perhaps matching TRBD1 (5 bases). The CDR3 sequence is 12 residues long. Germline CDR1 reads SEHNR; CDR2 reads FQNEAQ (reference sequence). V shed 5 bases and J shed 8 bases, with 12 bases lying between them. The CDR3 DNA reads as TGTGCCAGCAGCCTCGTCGGGGCCGAAGCTTTCTTT. Translating it yields CASSLVGAEAFF.

This rearrangement joins TRBV6-1 to TRBJ2-5; tentatively, D is TRBD1 or TRBD2 (5 bases each). The CDR3 extends over 16 amino acids. Trimming took 0 bases from V and 5 from J, leaving 16 bases between them. Per the germline V gene, CDR1 is MNHNS and CDR2 is SASEGT. CDR3 loop: CASSEAPGPLRETQYF. DNA of the CDR3: TGTGCCAGCAGTGAAGCGCCGGGACCACTCAGGGAGACCCAGTACTTC.

This sequence joins TRBV18 and TRBJ1-1; no clear D. The V and J ends lost 3 bases and 0 bases respectively, with 8 bases between them. Germline loops: CDR1 KGHSH, CDR2 LQKENI. This CDR3 has 14 amino acids. For the CDR3, the DNA is TGTGCCAGCTCACCTGTTAGGGTGAACACTGAAGCTTTCTTT. It translates to CASSPVRVNTEAFF.

The gene calls are TRBV19 and TRBJ2-7; maybe TRBD2 (6 bases). Per the germline V gene, CDR1 is LNHDA and CDR2 is SQIVND (reference sequence). There are 15 residues in the CDR3. Trimming took 11 bases from V and 2 from J, leaving 22 bases between them. The CDR3 loop is CASSAPGGRTYEQYF. CDR3 in DNA: TGTGCCTCCAGCGCCCCCGGGGGACGAACCTACGAGCAGTACTTC.

The rearrangement links TRBV5-1 to TRBJ1-4; no clear D. Deletions cut 4 bases from V and 3 bases from J, with 10 bases between. The CDR3 is 14 amino acids. Germline V lookup: CDR1 SGHRS, CDR2 YFSETQ. The CDR3 DNA reads as TGCGCCAGCAGCCTCGGGTATCCTAATGAAAAACTGTTTTTT. Protein: CASSLGYPNEKLFF. Drawing the rest from reference TRBV5-1 and TRBJ1-4, the complete variable domain is KAGVTQTPRYLIKTRGQQVTLSCSPISGHRSVSWYQQTPGQGLQFLFEYFSETQRNKGNFPGRFSGRQFSNSRSEMNVSTLELGDSALYLCASSLGYPNEKLFFGSGTQLSVL.

Turning to this clone: Additional DNA sequences in this sample encode the identical CDR3. DNA for the CDR3: TGTGCCAGCAGCTTAGGGCAGGGGAACACTGAAGCTTTCTTT. This encodes CASSLGQGNTEAFF. The chain couples TRBV11-2 to TRBJ1-1, with D possibly being TRBD1 (5 bases). V was pared by 1 base and J by 1 base, with 7 bases between. This CDR3 comprises 14 residues. Germline V CDR1 and CDR2: SGHAT, FQNNGV.

This sequence joins TRBV6-1 and TRBJ2-7, with D perhaps TRBD2 (6 bases). Germline V gene lookup returns CDR1 MNHNS and CDR2 SASEGT. The CDR3 runs 15 residues. Trimming removed 1 base at V and 2 bases at J, with 12 bases between. The CDR3 DNA reads TGTGCCAGCAGTGAAGGTTCTAGCGAGCCCTACGAGCAGTACTTC. Encoded protein: CASSEGSSEPYEQYF.